The rows below give T cell receptor beta chains drawn from one sample of a study of blood T cell repertoires in COVID-19. Sequenced by immunoSEQ multiplex PCR; TCRdb stores in-frame clones only, minus some. Here the sample spans around 400,000 clones, around 92% being singletons. The material sequenced was peripheral blood. Source of these receptors: a man between 35 and 55 years old with acute or convalescent COVID-19. The CDR3 runs from the conserved cysteine through the conserved F or W. The D gene is left open where the match is weak. The listing skips clone size in some rows; elsewhere it reads once, few, many or a size class.

cdr3_nt | cdr3_aa | j_call | clone_size | v_call | d_call
TGTGCCAGCAGCCAAGATCTGGTAGCAACCTTAGGTGGCTACACCTTC | CASSQDLVATLGGYTF | TRBJ1-2 | . | TRBV3-1/TRBV3-2 | .
TGTGCCAGCAGCGCGTCCGGGACACCATACGAGCAGTACTTC | CASSASGTPYEQYF | TRBJ2-7 | . | TRBV9 | .
TGTGCCAGCAGTTCCACAGGATCCGAGCAGTACTTC | CASSSTGSEQYF | TRBJ2-7 | . | TRBV12-3/TRBV12-4 | .
TGTGCCAGCACCAAAAGTCCCGGGACAGGTTACGAGCAGTACTTC | CASTKSPGTGYEQYF | TRBJ2-7 | . | TRBV7-9 | TRBD1
TGTGCTAGTGGTTTGGTTGGGACTAGCGGGGCACACTACGAGCAGTACTTC | CASGLVGTSGAHYEQYF | TRBJ2-7 | . | TRBV12-5 | TRBD2
TGTGCCAGCAGCCCCGTGGGGGGGGCGGTTGGCTACACCTTC | CASSPVGGAVGYTF | TRBJ1-2 | . | TRBV28 | .
TGTGCCAGCAGCCAAGACAGGGGGCTTGGTTATGGCTACACCTTC | CASSQDRGLGYGYTF | TRBJ1-2 | . | TRBV14 | TRBD1
TGTGCCAGTAGTATAGATCCGAGGGGGAGGGCCAGGGGTACGCAGTATTTT | CASSIDPRGRARGTQYF | TRBJ2-3 | once | TRBV19 | .
TGTGCCAGCAGCCCCATTCGGGGGGGGGAGCAGTACTTC | CASSPIRGGEQYF | TRBJ2-7 | . | TRBV7-8 | TRBD2
TGTGCCAGCAGCACCAACAGGGGGCGCGGTGAGCAGTTCTTC | CASSTNRGRGEQFF | TRBJ2-1 | . | TRBV7-2 | TRBD1
TGCGCCAGCAGCCAACTGGCAGGGCCGAATCAGCCCCAGCATTTT | CASSQLAGPNQPQHF | TRBJ1-5 | . | TRBV4-3 | .
TGTGCCATCAGTGGGGGGGACAGTTCGATGACCCAGTACTTC | CAISGGDSSMTQYF | TRBJ2-5 | . | TRBV10-3 | .
TGTGCCAGCAGCCGAAGAGGACTAGCGGGACCCTCTGGGGCCAACGTCCTGACTTTC | CASSRRGLAGPSGANVLTF | TRBJ2-6 | . | TRBV28 | TRBD2
TGTGCCAGCAGCCAAGAGTCACATCGGCCCCAGCATTTT | CASSQESHRPQHF | TRBJ1-5 | . | TRBV3-1/TRBV3-2 | .
TGTGCCATCAGCAGGGGGACAGGGGGCACAGATACGCAGTATTTT | CAISRGTGGTDTQYF | TRBJ2-3 | . | TRBV10-3 | TRBD1
TGTGCCAGCAGCTTAGATGGGACACAAGGAAACACCATATATTTT | CASSLDGTQGNTIYF | TRBJ1-3 | . | TRBV11-3 | .
TGCGCCAGCAGCCATGTGACAGGGGGCAGTTCTGGCTACACCTTC | CASSHVTGGSSGYTF | TRBJ1-2 | . | TRBV4-3 | TRBD1
TGTGCCAGCAGCTTAGAAAGGACTAGCGGAGCAGATACGCAGTATTTT | CASSLERTSGADTQYF | TRBJ2-3 | once | TRBV7-8 | TRBD2
TGCGCCAGCAGCCAAGATAGGGGCCTGGGCTACGAGCAGTACTTC | CASSQDRGLGYEQYF | TRBJ2-7 | . | TRBV4-3 | .
TGCGCCAGCAGCCCGGAGGGACAGCTATTTGATGAAGCTTTCTTT | CASSPEGQLFDEAFF | TRBJ1-1 | few | TRBV5-1 | TRBD1
TGTGCCAGCAGCCCTGGACAGAGCTCCTACGAGCAGTACTTC | CASSPGQSSYEQYF | TRBJ2-7 | . | TRBV7-2 | .
TGTGCCAGCAGCCAAGGGAGGGTAGAGGAGCAGTTCTTC | CASSQGRVEEQFF | TRBJ2-1 | . | TRBV3-1/TRBV3-2 | .